A selection of T cell receptor beta chains follows, all from one sample in a study of blood T cell repertoires in COVID-19. The method was immunoSEQ multiplex PCR; TCRdb's version includes in-frame clones alone and lacks a portion of them. The sample includes about 180,000 clones, roughly 84% of them seen just once. The sample consisted of peripheral blood. The receptors come from a woman aged 80 or over with acute or convalescent COVID-19. Each CDR3 is given with its conserved first and last residue. D genes are given only for firm matches. Expanded clones get a size class; other rows say once, few or many, or leave the size out.

>TRBD1|TRBV9|TRBJ1-3|NA
TGTGCCAGCAGCGTAGGGGGGACAGGATCCGGAAACACCATATATTTT
CASSVGGTGSGNTIYF
>TRBD1|TRBV5-1|TRBJ1-2|NA
TGCGCCAGCAGCTTGTCTGCGACAGGGGCCTATGGCTACACCTTC
CASSLSATGAYGYTF
>TRBD1|TRBV24-1|TRBJ1-4|NA
TGTGCCACCAGTGGCCTACCCGGGACAGTTAGACGTCGTTTGAGTAAACTGTTTTTT
CATSGLPGTVRRRLSKLFF
>NA|TRBV6-2/TRBV6-3|TRBJ2-7|once
TGTGCCAGCAGTGCCAGTTCCTACGAGCAGTACTTC
CASSASSYEQYF
>NA|TRBV5-1|TRBJ2-2|NA
TGCGCCAGCAGCTTTGGCAGGGGGGACACCGGGGAGCTGTTTTTT
CASSFGRGDTGELFF
>TRBD2|TRBV6-5|TRBJ2-1|NA
TGTGCCAGCAGCCAGGGACTAGCGGGAGGGAGGCAGTTCTTC
CASSQGLAGGRQFF
>NA|TRBV10-3|TRBJ1-1|NA
TGTGCCATCAGTGGTCTTACTGAAGCTTTCTTT
CAISGLTEAFF
>TRBD1|TRBV6-6|TRBJ1-1|NA
TGTGCCAGCAGCCGGACAGGGGCACCTGAAGCTTTCTTT
CASSRTGAPEAFF
>TRBD1|TRBV7-8|TRBJ2-7|NA
TGTGCCAGCAGTAACACTGGACAGGGCTACGAGCAGTACTTC
CASSNTGQGYEQYF
>NA|TRBV5-4|TRBJ1-2|NA
TGTGCCAGCAGCCCCCCGACCGCGGTGGGCTATGGCTACACCTTC
CASSPPTAVGYGYTF
>NA|TRBV3-1/TRBV3-2|TRBJ1-4|NA
TGTGCCAGCAGCCACAGACAGGCACAAGCCGAAAAACTGTTTTTT
CASSHRQAQAEKLFF
>NA|TRBV5-8|TRBJ1-6|once
TGTGCCAGCAGCCCCAGACAGTATAATTCACCCCTCCACTTT
CASSPRQYNSPLHF
>TRBD1|TRBV6-5|TRBJ1-1|NA
TGTGCCAGCAGGGACCGACAGGGAACTGAAGCTTTCTTT
CASRDRQGTEAFF
>NA|TRBV20-1|TRBJ2-7|NA
TGCAGTGCTAGAAGCGGGCACGAGCAGTACTTC
CSARSGHEQYF
>NA|TRBV27|TRBJ1-4|NA
TGTGCCAGCAAAGGGGCGTTGAGTGAAAAACTGTTTTTT
CASKGALSEKLFF
>NA|TRBV16|TRBJ2-5|NA
TGTGCCAGCAGCCTCGACTCCTCCCCCTACTCAGAGACCCAGTACTTC
CASSLDSSPYSETQYF
>TRBD1|TRBV18|TRBJ2-7|NA
TGTGCCAGCTCACCCGGGACAGGCATAACCTACGAGCAGTACTTC
CASSPGTGITYEQYF
>TRBD2|TRBV5-4|TRBJ2-7|few
TGTGCCAGCAGCCGCGGACTAGCGGGGGCTCGATCCTACGAGCAGTACTTC
CASSRGLAGARSYEQYF
>NA|TRBV4-3|TRBJ1-1|NA
TGCGCCAGCAGCCAGGCGGAAACAGGGACCCCGAACACTGAAGCTTTCTTT
CASSQAETGTPNTEAFF
>TRBD2|TRBV10-3|TRBJ2-3|NA
TGTGCCATCAGTGGACTAGCGGGAGCAAATACGCAGTATTTT
CAISGLAGANTQYF
>TRBD1|TRBV7-2|TRBJ2-7|NA
TGTGCCAGCAGCTTGTGGTACAGGGGGGTATACGAGCAGTACTTC
CASSLWYRGVYEQYF
>TRBD1|TRBV27|TRBJ1-2|NA
TGTGCCAGCAGTTTATCTGGACAGGGGAACTATGGCTACACCTTC
CASSLSGQGNYGYTF